The source of this TCR beta chain is a study of blood T cell repertoires in COVID-19. Study at large: Sites in the United States, Italy and Spain provided acute and convalescent COVID-19 samples.

Methods used by the authors: The assay estimated nucleated cells by amplifying reference gene primers. The protocol was immunoSEQ multiplex PCR, while the TCRdb copy is restricted to in-frame clones and leaves out a portion. V and J calls and clone size are copied from that table; D and trimming were computed from the DNA. Of fewer than 350,000 clones detected, about 89% appear once; the ten largest clones hold roughly 5.1%. Sequencing input: peripheral blood. The source of this sequence is a man aged 35 to 55 with acute or convalescent COVID-19.

The CDR3 DNA sequence: TGTGCCAGCAGCCAGGGGGGACAGGGCTATGGCTACACCTTC. As protein: CASSQGGQGYGYTF. The chain joins TRBV3-1 (or the pseudogene TRBV3-2) to TRBJ1-2; TRBD1 matches at 9 bases. The CDR3 spans 14 residues. Trimming at V came to 3 bases and at J to 4 bases, leaving 3 bases not matched to a gene. CDR1 and CDR2 from the germline V gene are LGHDT and YNNKEL (reference sequence).